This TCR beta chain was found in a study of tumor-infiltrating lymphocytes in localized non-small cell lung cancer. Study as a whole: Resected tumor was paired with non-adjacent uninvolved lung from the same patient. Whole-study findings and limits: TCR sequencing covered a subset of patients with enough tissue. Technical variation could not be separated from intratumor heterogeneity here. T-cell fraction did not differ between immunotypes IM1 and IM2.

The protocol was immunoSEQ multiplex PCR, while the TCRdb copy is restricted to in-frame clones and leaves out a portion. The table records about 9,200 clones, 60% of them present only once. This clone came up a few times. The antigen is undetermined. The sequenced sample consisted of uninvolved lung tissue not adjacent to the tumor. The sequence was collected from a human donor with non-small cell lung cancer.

The CDR3 DNA is TGTGCCAGCACCCTTACGGGGTTTGGGGCCAACGTCCTGACTTTC. Translation gives CASTLTGFGANVLTF. The rearrangement links TRBV6-5 to TRBJ2-6, with D possibly matching TRBD2 (5 bases). V was shortened by 7 bases and J by 3 bases, with 13 bases between the two germline ends. This CDR3 has 15 residues. Germline lookup yields CDR1 MNHEY and CDR2 SVGAGI.